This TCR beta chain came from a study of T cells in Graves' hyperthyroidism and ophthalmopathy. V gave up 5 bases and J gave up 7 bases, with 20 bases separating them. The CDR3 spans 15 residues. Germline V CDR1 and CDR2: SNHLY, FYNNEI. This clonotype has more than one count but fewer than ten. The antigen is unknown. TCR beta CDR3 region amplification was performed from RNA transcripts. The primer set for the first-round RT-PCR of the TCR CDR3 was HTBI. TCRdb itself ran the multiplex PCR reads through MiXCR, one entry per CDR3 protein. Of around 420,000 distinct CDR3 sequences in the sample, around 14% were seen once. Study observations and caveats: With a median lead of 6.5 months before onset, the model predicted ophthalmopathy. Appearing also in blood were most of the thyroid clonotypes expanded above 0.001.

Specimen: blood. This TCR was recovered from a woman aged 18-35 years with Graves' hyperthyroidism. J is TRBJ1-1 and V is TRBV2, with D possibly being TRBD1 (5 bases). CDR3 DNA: TGTGCCAGCAGTCCCCCGGGACGGGGAATGAGTGAAGCTTTCTTT. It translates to CASSPPGRGMSEAFF.